Shown below are 17 T cell receptor beta chains from a single sample sequenced in a study of blood T cell repertoires in COVID-19. The repertoire was sequenced with immunoSEQ multiplex PCR; TCRdb's copy has only in-frame clones and lacks some. Here the sample spans 20,000 or so clones, around nine tenths being singletons. The sequencing sample was made of peripheral blood. Receptors originate from a human donor with active COVID-19. The donor label of this sample is uncertain.

This chain connects TRBV28 to TRBJ1-5, with D perhaps matching TRBD1 (6 bases). CDR3 length equals 15 residues. From germline, CDR1 is MDHEN and CDR2 SYDVKM. Trimming cost V 1 base and J 6 bases, with 13 bases left between them. The CDR3 is CASSLLNRDGQPQHF. The CDR3 bases are TGTGCCAGCAGTTTATTGAACAGGGACGGTCAGCCCCAGCATTTT.

The rearrangement links TRBV11-2 to TRBJ2-7, with unresolved D. CDR1 is SGHAT and CDR2 is FQNNGV in the germline V gene. This CDR3 comprises 14 residues. With 0 bases removed from V and 3 bases from J, the gap between germline ends came to 9 bases. The DNA of the CDR3 is TGTGCCAGCAGCTTAGATACACCCAACTACGAGCAGTACTTC. This gives the protein CASSLDTPNYEQYF.

The sample holds one count of this clone. The chain uses TRBV11-1 and TRBJ2-1; 7 bases agree with TRBD2. V gave up 5 bases and J gave up 0 bases; unmatched junction bases: 7. Germline CDR1 reads SGHAT; CDR2 reads FQDESV (reference sequence). This CDR3 comprises 16 residues. The DNA for the CDR3 is TGTGCCAGCAGCCCTAGCGGTTATAGCTCCTACAATGAGCAGTTCTTC. This encodes CASSPSGYSSYNEQFF. The variable domain in full, with the rest retrieved from reference TRBV11-1 and TRBJ2-1, is EAEVAQSPRYKITEKSQAVAFWCDPISGHATLYWYRQILGQGPELLVQFQDESVVDDSQLPKDRFSAERLKGVDSTLKIQPAELGDSAMYLCASSPSGYSSYNEQFFGPGTRLTVL.

The rearrangement uses TRBV7-9 and TRBJ2-1; D perhaps matches TRBD2 (7 bases). The CDR3 has 17 residues. V was shortened by 5 bases and J by 8 bases, with 25 bases between the two germline ends. Germline CDR1 and CDR2: SEHNR and FQNEAQ (reference sequence). The CDR3: CASSPFTGQGRVDEQFF. CDR3 nucleotide sequence: TGTGCCAGCAGCCCTTTTACTGGGCAGGGGAGGGTCGATGAGCAGTTCTTC.

This chain links TRBV19 with TRBJ2-4; TRBD1 aligns across 7 bases. Trimming took 7 bases from V and 7 from J; bases not matched to a gene: 13. CDR1 LNHDA and CDR2 SQIVND come from the germline V gene (reference sequence). This CDR3 is 15 amino acids long. The CDR3 here is CASKVVPGTDNIQYF. CDR3 sequence (DNA): TGTGCCAGTAAGGTGGTCCCCGGGACAGACAACATTCAGTACTTC.

The chain couples TRBV3-1 (or the pseudogene TRBV3-2) to TRBJ2-5; D might be TRBD2 (5 bases). The germline gives CDR1 LGHDT, CDR2 YNNKEL (reference sequence). The CDR3 is made up of 16 amino acids. Trimming cost V 3 bases and J 5 bases, with 19 bases left between them. The DNA for the CDR3 is TGTGCCAGCAGCCATGGTGTCGGCGGGCCTAGGGAGACCCAGTACTTC. Its protein is CASSHGVGGPRETQYF.

The chain is built from TRBV25-1 and TRBJ2-1, with 13 bases matching TRBD2. Germline V CDR1 and CDR2: MGHDK, SYGVNS. The trim removed 4 bases at V and 4 bases at J, leaving 10 bases unmatched. The CDR3 has 18 amino acids. CDR3 bases: TGTGCCAGCAGTGGGACTAGCGGGAGCGCCGGGGTGTACAATGAGCAGTTCTTC. It codes for CASSGTSGSAGVYNEQFF.

This chain uses TRBV7-3 with TRBJ1-2; 7 bases agree with TRBD1. The CDR3 runs 14 residues. V shed 4 bases and J 4 bases; nucleotides not matched to a gene: 6. CDR1 is SGHTA and CDR2 is FQGTGA in the germline V gene. The CDR3 region is CASSSGGGSYGYTF. The DNA of the CDR3 is TGTGCCAGCAGCTCAGGGGGAGGATCCTATGGCTACACCTTC.

J is TRBJ1-2 and V is TRBV12-3 or TRBV12-4, with no clear D. V was cut by 3 bases and J by 4 bases, with 9 bases left in between. This CDR3 has 13 residues. The CDR3, as DNA: TGTGCCAGCAGTTTCGAACAGACCTATGGCTACACCTTC. Translating gives CASSFEQTYGYTF.

CDR3 sequence reads: CASARQGWNTEAFF. CDR3 nucleotide sequence: TGTGCCAGTGCGCGACAGGGATGGAACACTGAAGCTTTCTTT. This sequence joins TRBV28 and TRBJ1-1; 7 nucleotides line up with TRBD1. The CDR3 extends over 14 amino acids. CDR1 MDHEN and CDR2 SYDVKM come from the germline V gene. J was trimmed by 1 base and V by 9 bases; bases with no gene match: 8.

The CDR3, as DNA: TGTGCCAGCAGCGGACGGCTATGGGACAGACCGAACACTGAAGCTTTCTTT. Its translation: CASSGRLWDRPNTEAFF. V and J are TRBV11-3 and TRBJ1-1; 7 bases are a match to TRBD1. This CDR3 region has 17 residues. V was clipped by 5 bases and J by 1 base; unmatched bases: 13. Germline V gene sequence: CDR1 SGHNT, CDR2 YENEEA.

This chain links TRBV20-1 with TRBJ1-1; weak D call: TRBD1 (5 bases). From germline, CDR1 is DFQATT and CDR2 SNEGSKA (reference sequence). The CDR3 runs to 11 residues. V was shortened by 0 bases and J by 13 bases, with 12 bases between the two germline ends. The CDR3 DNA is TGCAGTGCTAGAGAGGGCAGGGATGTTTTCTTT. This encodes CSAREGRDVFF.

The chain combines TRBV9 with TRBJ2-1; 7 nucleotides agree with TRBD1. The CDR3 is made up of 15 amino acids. V lost 4 bases and J lost 2; bases outside the gene matches: 6. The V gene's germline CDR1 is SGDLS and CDR2 YYNGEE. The CDR3 DNA reads TGTGCCAGCAGCCTACAGGGGAGCACCTACAATGAGCAGTTCTTC. Its translation is CASSLQGSTYNEQFF.

This rearrangement joins TRBV2 to TRBJ2-5; 7 positions agree with TRBD1. This CDR3 spans 15 amino acids. J lost 2 bases, V lost 4 bases, and 7 bases had no gene match. Germline V gene lookup returns CDR1 SNHLY and CDR2 FYNNEI. Here the CDR3 DNA reads TGTGCCAGCAGTGGAAGGCAGGGGGTACAAGAGACCCAGTACTTC. Protein product: CASSGRQGVQETQYF.

V is TRBV24-1 and J is TRBJ2-1, with 7 bases that match TRBD1. The CDR3 runs 15 residues. Germline CDR1 is KGHDR and CDR2 is SFDVKD. V dropped 7 bases and J dropped 5; count of bases not matched to a gene: 10. CDR3 DNA: TGTGCCACCAGCCCCTTTGCAGGGGGTGACAATGAGCAGTTCTTC. Its translation: CATSPFAGGDNEQFF.

J is TRBJ1-1 and V is TRBV5-1, with D possibly matching TRBD1 (5 bases). CDR3 size: 12 residues. Germline V gives CDR1 SGHRS, CDR2 YFSETQ. V was trimmed by 7 bases and J by 2 bases, leaving 9 bases between them. CDR3 sequence reads: CASQGINTEAFF. For the CDR3, the DNA is TGCGCCAGCCAGGGTATCAACACTGAAGCTTTCTTT. The variable domain in full, completed from reference TRBV5-1 and TRBJ1-1, reads KAGVTQTPRYLIKTRGQQVTLSCSPISGHRSVSWYQQTPGQGLQFLFEYFSETQRNKGNFPGRFSGRQFSNSRSEMNVSTLELGDSALYLCASQGINTEAFFGQGTRLTVV.

The chain uses TRBV19 and TRBJ1-2; D is uncertain. Germline-derived CDR1 and CDR2 are LNHDA and SQIVND (reference sequence). Trimming took off 8 bases at V and 4 bases at J, with 23 bases between the two ends. This CDR3 comprises 16 residues. CDR3 DNA: TGTGCCAGTGGCTTTAATTTGCAGACAAACTTCTATGGCTACACCTTC. Its protein product is CASGFNLQTNFYGYTF. Drawing the rest from reference TRBV19 and TRBJ1-2, the complete variable domain is DGGITQSPKYLFRKEGQNVTLSCEQNLNHDAMYWYRQDPGQGLRLIYYSQIVNDFQKGDIAEGYSVSREKKESFPLTVTSAQKNPTAFYLCASGFNLQTNFYGYTFGSGTRLTVV.